This T cell receptor (beta chain) comes out of a study of PD-L1 blockade in urothelial cancer. Turning to the study itself: Between 0 and 3 chemotherapy regimens preceded treatment for each patient.

V lost 7 bases and J lost 3, with 16 bases in between. CDR1 and CDR2 from the germline V gene are MDHEN and SYDVKM. The CDR3 is 14 amino acids. This clone was detected only once. Noted time point: pretreatment peripheral blood. PCRs were each spiked with synthetic TCR analog templates. This table comes from immunoSEQ multiplex PCR, and its TCRdb copy is limited to in-frame clones, with some not included. The sample includes over 65,000 clones, roughly 90% seen only once; the top ten take 4.5% to 5%. This chain joins TRBV28 and TRBJ2-7; D might be TRBD1 (6 bases). The sequenced sample was PBMCs, obtained around atezolizumab (anti-PD-L1) treatment. The clonotype comes from a man between 65 and 85 years old with urothelial cancer. This chain's CDR3 is CASTRGTPNYEQYF. Written as DNA, the CDR3 is TGTGCCAGCACCCGAGGGACACCAAACTACGAGCAGTACTTC.